The 8 T cell receptor beta chains in this list originate from one sample, sequenced in a study of cytomegalovirus exposure and HLA in healthy donors. Profiled with immunoSEQ multiplex PCR; TCRdb holds only in-frame clones, not every one. The table lists some 170,000 clones, around nine tenths of them singletons. Sequencing was carried out using PBMCs. The receptors here all came from a woman aged 25 to 39 in good health and CMV-seronegative.

The chain is built from TRBV19 and TRBJ2-4, with D perhaps matching TRBD1 (6 bases). Germline V gene data show CDR1 as LNHDA and CDR2 as SQIVND (reference sequence). Trimming pared 6 bases from V and 0 bases from J, leaving 12 bases between. CDR3 length: 15 amino acids. Here the CDR3 reads CASRNRDGAKNIQYF. In DNA form, the CDR3 reads TGTGCCAGTAGAAACAGGGACGGAGCCAAAAACATTCAGTACTTC.

In this sample, this clone turned up a few times. J is TRBJ1-2 and V is TRBV19, with D possibly being TRBD1 (5 bases). Germline CDR1 reads LNHDA; CDR2 reads SQIVND (reference sequence). V lost 7 bases and J lost 8, with 17 bases in between. CDR3 size: 13 residues. CDR3 bases: TGTGCCAGTAAACGGGGGACCCCCGGGGGCTACACCTTC. Translating it yields CASKRGTPGGYTF.

In its sample, this clone was seen once. The rearrangement uses TRBV15 and TRBJ1-1, with 7 bases lining up with TRBD1. V was clipped by 5 bases and J by 2 bases; unmatched bases: 11. CDR1 LNHNV and CDR2 YYDKDF come from the germline V gene (reference sequence). CDR3 length: 16 residues. Written as DNA, the CDR3 is TGTGCCACCAGCGCGACAGGGACCGGACCTAACACTGAAGCTTTCTTT. This sequence encodes CATSATGTGPNTEAFF.

V is TRBV5-8 and J is TRBJ2-4, with 7 bases matching TRBD2. Germline CDR1 and CDR2: SGHTS and YDEGEE. The length of the CDR3 is 14 residues. With 4 bases clipped from V and 2 bases from J, the junction kept 3 bases outside the gene matches. The CDR3 spells CASSLGTTKNIQYF. The CDR3 DNA reads TGTGCCAGCAGCCTCGGGACTACCAAAAACATTCAGTACTTC.

V and J are TRBV6-1 and TRBJ1-2, with TRBD1 identical over 7 bases. This CDR3 region has 14 residues. J gave up 8 bases and V 10 bases, and 16 bases lay outside the gene matches. Germline-derived CDR1 and CDR2 are MNHNS and SASEGT. The CDR3 here is CATRPVGGAGGYTF. In DNA, the CDR3 is TGTGCCACCCGCCCCGTAGGGGGCGCGGGAGGCTACACCTTC.

The chain couples TRBV29-1 to TRBJ2-7, with TRBD1 identical over 8 bases. Germline V lookup: CDR1 SQVTM, CDR2 ANQGSEA. J was trimmed by 5 bases and V by 3 bases; bases with no gene match: 6. There are 13 residues in the CDR3. CDR3 bases: TGCAGCGTTGATCGAGGACAGGGCGACGAGCAGTACTTC. This gives the protein CSVDRGQGDEQYF.

The CDR3 loop is CASSHRVDTEAFF. The CDR3, as DNA: TGCGCCAGCAGCCATCGGGTGGACACTGAAGCTTTCTTT. V usage is TRBV4-3 and J usage is TRBJ1-1; D is undetermined. Germline V gene lookup returns CDR1 LGHNA and CDR2 YSLEER. There are 13 residues in the CDR3. Trimming shortened V by 3 bases and J by 3 bases, and 8 bases separated the two germline ends.

This clone was seen just once. The chain employs TRBV6-6 and TRBJ2-7; D perhaps matches TRBD2 (6 bases). The CDR3 length is 13 residues. In germline, CDR1 is MNHNY, CDR2 SVGAGI (reference sequence). Trimming took off 5 bases at V and 7 bases at J, with 15 bases between the two ends. The CDR3 region has the DNA TGTGCCAGCAGTCCAGGGACTGCCTTGGAGCAGTACTTC. Translation: CASSPGTALEQYF.